This T cell receptor beta chain was captured by sequencing in a study of blood T cell repertoires in COVID-19. In germline, CDR1 is MGHDK, CDR2 SYGVNS. The CDR3 spans 12 residues. Trimming stripped 6 bases from V and 5 bases from J, with 10 bases between. The table came from immunoSEQ multiplex PCR; TCRdb's copy has only in-frame clones and leaves some out. The repertoire holds about 200,000 clones, with 86% as singletons. The gene calls are TRBV25-1 and TRBJ1-1, with a tentative D call TRBD1 (5 bases). Material: peripheral blood. The source of this sequence is a man aged 25-45 years who had recovered from COVID-19. The CDR3 sequence: CASRWGRTEAFF. CDR3 coding DNA: TGTGCCAGCAGGTGGGGCAGAACTGAAGCTTTCTTT. The whole variable domain, remainder taken from reference TRBV25-1 and TRBJ1-1, is EADIYQTPRYLVIGTGKKITLECSQTMGHDKMYWYQQDPGMELHLIHYSYGVNSTEKGDLSSESTVSRIRTEHFPLTLESARPSHTSQYLCASRWGRTEAFFGQGTRLTVV.